Following are 13 T cell receptor beta chains from one sample sequenced in a study of blood T cell repertoires in COVID-19. Method: immunoSEQ multiplex PCR; TCRdb's copy keeps in-frame clones and lacks some. The sample lists about 67,000 clones; 87% were seen once. What was sequenced was peripheral blood. All receptors come from a woman over 75 with acute or convalescent COVID-19.

The chain has TRBV2 and TRBJ2-3, with D possibly TRBD1 on 6 matching bases. V lost 7 bases and J lost 2, with 13 bases in between. This CDR3 is built from 14 residues. The germline V gene encodes CDR1 SNHLY and CDR2 FYNNEI. The CDR3 sequence is CASTPTGLTDTQYF. CDR3 nucleotides: TGTGCCAGCACCCCGACAGGACTCACAGATACGCAGTATTTT.

The J gene is TRBJ1-4, the V gene TRBV5-4; 9 bases align to TRBD1. Germline trimming cut 4 bases from V and 8 bases from J; bases unmatched to any gene: 6. There are 14 residues in the CDR3. The V gene's germline CDR1 is SGHNT and CDR2 YYREEE (reference sequence). The CDR3 DNA is TGTGCCAGCAGCCAAACAGGGGGCGAAGAAAAACTGTTTTTT. Translated: CASSQTGGEEKLFF.

The chain uses TRBV6-5 and TRBJ2-7, with 7 bases aligning to TRBD1. CDR3 length equals 15 residues. The V segment lost 5 bases and the J segment 2 bases; nucleotides outside the gene matches: 9. The germline V gene encodes CDR1 MNHEY and CDR2 SVGAGI. The CDR3 reads CASSPRTGYTYEQYF. The CDR3 DNA sequence: TGTGCCAGCAGTCCTCGGACAGGCTATACCTACGAGCAGTACTTC.

J is TRBJ1-1 and V is TRBV4-1, with D perhaps matching TRBD1 (6 bases). There are 14 residues in the CDR3. Trimming removed 5 bases at V and 1 base at J, with 11 bases between. The V gene's germline CDR1 is MGHRA and CDR2 YSYEKL. CDR3 DNA sequence: TGCGCCAGCAGCAGAGACAGGACGAACACTGAAGCTTTCTTT. Protein product: CASSRDRTNTEAFF.

The chain recombines TRBV5-1 with TRBJ1-3; 9 bases align to TRBD1. CDR3 size: 18 residues. The V gene's germline CDR1 is SGHRS and CDR2 YFSETQ. The junction had 15 bases not matched to a gene; V was cut back by 4 bases and J by 4 bases. CDR3 in DNA: TGCGCCAGCAGCCCCTCTGGGACAGGGAGTAATACCGGAAACACCATATATTTT. This sequence encodes CASSPSGTGSNTGNTIYF. Looking up the rest from reference TRBV5-1 and TRBJ1-3 gives the full variable domain: KAGVTQTPRYLIKTRGQQVTLSCSPISGHRSVSWYQQTPGQGLQFLFEYFSETQRNKGNFPGRFSGRQFSNSRSEMNVSTLELGDSALYLCASSPSGTGSNTGNTIYFGEGSWLTVV.

V gene TRBV5-3 combines with J gene TRBJ2-4; D might be TRBD1 (6 bases). TRBV5-3 belongs to the ORF category, with a function that is uncertain. The V gene lost 5 bases and the J gene lost 6 bases, with 18 bases spanning the gap. This CDR3 has 15 amino acids. CDR3 region: CARRKLQGKTNIQYF. The CDR3 nucleotides are TGTGCCAGAAGAAAGTTACAGGGAAAGACAAACATTCAGTACTTC.

The chain joins TRBV3-1 (or the pseudogene TRBV3-2) to TRBJ2-1; D is undetermined. The CDR3 sequence is 15 residues long. V shed 0 bases and J shed 6 bases, with 12 bases lying between them. CDR1 and CDR2 from the germline V gene are LGHDT and YNNKEL (reference sequence). Here the CDR3 DNA reads TGTGCCAGCAGCCAAGATCTTGGCAGATCCAATGAGCAGTTCTTC. Its protein is CASSQDLGRSNEQFF.

The chain combines TRBV18 with TRBJ2-2; possibly TRBD1 for D (6 bases). Germline CDR1 is KGHSH and CDR2 is LQKENI. V lost 3 bases to trimming and J lost 1 base, with 15 bases between them. The CDR3 loop spans 17 amino acids. The CDR3 here is CASSPRLGTMNTGELFF. In DNA, the CDR3 is TGTGCCAGCTCACCCCGCCTCGGGACAATGAACACCGGGGAGCTGTTTTTT.

The chain is built from TRBV5-5 and TRBJ1-1, with D possibly being TRBD1 (6 bases). The V and J ends lost 1 base and 0 bases respectively, with 10 bases between them. CDR3 size: 15 residues. CDR1 and CDR2 from the germline V gene are SGHKS and YYEKEE (reference sequence). The CDR3 is CASSLRGALNTEAFF. CDR3 DNA sequence: TGTGCCAGCAGCTTGCGGGGGGCTTTGAACACTGAAGCTTTCTTT.

V gene TRBV7-2 combines with J gene TRBJ2-3; possibly TRBD2 for D (5 bases). The CDR3 consists of 15 residues. From germline, CDR1 is SGHTA and CDR2 FQGNSA. V was clipped by 1 base and J by 6 bases, with 14 bases between them. DNA for the CDR3: TGTGCCAGCAGCTTAGAGGACGGACCGGGGGATACGCAGTATTTT. This gives the protein CASSLEDGPGDTQYF.

The chain joins TRBV12-3 or TRBV12-4 to TRBJ2-1; D unclear. The V and J ends lost 3 bases and 5 bases respectively, with 8 bases between them. This CDR3 contains 13 residues. CDR3 DNA sequence: TGTGCCAGCAGTTTCCGCGAAGACAATGAGCAGTTCTTC. Its translation is CASSFREDNEQFF.

The sample holds a few counts of this clone. The CDR3 DNA follows: TGTGCCAGCAGCTCCTACCGGGGGGGTGGCAATCAGCCCCAGCATTTT. It codes for CASSSYRGGGNQPQHF. This rearrangement joins TRBV6-2 or TRBV6-3 to TRBJ1-5, with a tentative D call TRBD1 (5 bases). The CDR3 is 16 amino acids. Trimming took 6 bases from V and 2 from J, leaving 17 bases between them. Germline V lookup: CDR1 MNHEY, CDR2 SVGEGT.

The rearrangement links TRBV20-1 to TRBJ1-3; D is ambiguous. V lost 3 bases and J lost 4, with 10 bases in between. The CDR3 has 13 amino acids. Germline V lookup: CDR1 DFQATT, CDR2 SNEGSKA (reference sequence). The CDR3, as DNA: TGCAGTGCTAGTACCCAGGTGGGAAACACCATATATTTT. It encodes CSASTQVGNTIYF.